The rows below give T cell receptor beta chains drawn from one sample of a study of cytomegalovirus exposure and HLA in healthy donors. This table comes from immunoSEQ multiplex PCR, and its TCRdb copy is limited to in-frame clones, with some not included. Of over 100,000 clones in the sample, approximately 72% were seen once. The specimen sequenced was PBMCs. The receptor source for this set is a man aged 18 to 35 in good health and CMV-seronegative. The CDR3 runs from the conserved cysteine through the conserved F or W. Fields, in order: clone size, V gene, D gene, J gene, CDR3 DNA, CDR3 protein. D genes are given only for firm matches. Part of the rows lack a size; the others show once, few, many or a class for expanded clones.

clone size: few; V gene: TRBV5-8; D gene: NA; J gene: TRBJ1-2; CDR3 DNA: TGTGCCAGCAGCCCGACGGGGGGCCTAAGGGGCTACACCTTC; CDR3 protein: CASSPTGGLRGYTF
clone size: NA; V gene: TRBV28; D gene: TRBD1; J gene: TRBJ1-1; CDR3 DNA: TGTGCCAGCGGAATAAACAGGGGGCGAAGCACTGAAGCTTTCTTT; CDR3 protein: CASGINRGRSTEAFF
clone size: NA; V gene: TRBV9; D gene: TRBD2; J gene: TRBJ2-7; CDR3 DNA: TGTGCCAGCAGCGGTAGCGGGGGGAGTCCCTACGAGCAGTACTTC; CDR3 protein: CASSGSGGSPYEQYF
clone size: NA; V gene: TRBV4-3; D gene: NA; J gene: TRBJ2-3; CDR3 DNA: TGCGCCAGCAGCCAACTCGTTGGGAGACCCCCCGGTGATACGCAGTATTTT; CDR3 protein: CASSQLVGRPPGDTQYF
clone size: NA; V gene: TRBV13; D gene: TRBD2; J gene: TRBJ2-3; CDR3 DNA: TGTGCCAGCAGCTCCGGGACTAGCGGGAGCACAGATACGCAGTATTTT; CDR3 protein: CASSSGTSGSTDTQYF
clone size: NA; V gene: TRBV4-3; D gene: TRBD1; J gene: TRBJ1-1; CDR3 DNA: TGCGCCAGCAGCCAGGTAGGACAGGTAGCTTTCTTT; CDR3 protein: CASSQVGQVAFF
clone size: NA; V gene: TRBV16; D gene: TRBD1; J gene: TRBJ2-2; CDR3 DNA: TGTGCCAGCAGCCGGGGACAGGGGACGTACACCGGGGAGCTGTTTTTT; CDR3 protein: CASSRGQGTYTGELFF
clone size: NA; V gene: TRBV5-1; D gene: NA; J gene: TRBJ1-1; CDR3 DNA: TGCGCCAGCAGCCCGAGGGCGGGTTTGAACACTGAAGCTTTCTTT; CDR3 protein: CASSPRAGLNTEAFF
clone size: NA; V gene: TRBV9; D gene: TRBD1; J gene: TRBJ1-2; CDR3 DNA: TGTGCCAGCAGCGCTTCACAGGGGCGAGAGTATGGCTACACCTTC; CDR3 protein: CASSASQGREYGYTF
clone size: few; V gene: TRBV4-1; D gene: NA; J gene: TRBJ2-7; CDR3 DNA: TGCGCCAGCAGCCGTGAAACAGGGAACTACGAGCAGTACTTC; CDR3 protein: CASSRETGNYEQYF
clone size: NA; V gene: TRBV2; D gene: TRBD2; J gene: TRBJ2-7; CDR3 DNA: TGTGCCAGCAGTCCCAACTTGGGGCGGGAGAACTTTTCCTACGAGCAGTACTTC; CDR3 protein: CASSPNLGRENFSYEQYF
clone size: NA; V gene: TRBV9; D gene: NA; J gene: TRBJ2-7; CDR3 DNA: TGTGCCAGCAGCGAAGGACAAGGTAAAGTTTACGAGCAGTACTTC; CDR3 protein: CASSEGQGKVYEQYF
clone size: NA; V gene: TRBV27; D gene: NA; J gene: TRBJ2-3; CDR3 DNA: TGTGCCAGCAGTTTTCGTAGCACAGATACGCAGTATTTT; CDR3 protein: CASSFRSTDTQYF
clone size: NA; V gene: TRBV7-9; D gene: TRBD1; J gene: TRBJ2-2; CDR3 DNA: TGTGCCAGCAGCTTGGCGCGACAGGGGGTTACGAACACCGGGGAGCTGTTTTTT; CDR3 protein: CASSLARQGVTNTGELFF
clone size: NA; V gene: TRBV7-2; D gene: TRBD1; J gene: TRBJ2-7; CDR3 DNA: TGTGCCAGCAGCCCAACCGGGACAGGCTACGAGCAGTACTTC; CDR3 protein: CASSPTGTGYEQYF
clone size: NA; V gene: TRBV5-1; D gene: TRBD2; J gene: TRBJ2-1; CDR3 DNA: TGCGCCAGCAGCTTGGTGGGACTAGCGGGGGGGTGGACCTACAATGAGCAGTTCTTC; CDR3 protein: CASSLVGLAGGWTYNEQFF
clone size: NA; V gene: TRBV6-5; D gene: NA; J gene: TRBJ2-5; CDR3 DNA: TGTGCCAGCAGTTACGGACAGTTCGGGACCCAGTACTTC; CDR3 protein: CASSYGQFGTQYF
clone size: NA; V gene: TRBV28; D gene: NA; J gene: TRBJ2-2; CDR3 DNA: TGTGCCAGCAGCACAGGGTACCCCGGGGAGCTGTTTTTT; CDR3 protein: CASSTGYPGELFF
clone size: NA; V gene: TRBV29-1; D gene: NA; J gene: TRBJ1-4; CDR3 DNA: TGCAGCGTTATACCCAAGGGGGATTATGAAAAACTGTTTTTT; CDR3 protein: CSVIPKGDYEKLFF
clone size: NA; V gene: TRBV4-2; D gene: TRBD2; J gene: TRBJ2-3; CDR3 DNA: TGTGCCAGCAGCCGGGGACTAGCGGGAGTGGGTACAGATACGCAGTATTTT; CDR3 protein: CASSRGLAGVGTDTQYF
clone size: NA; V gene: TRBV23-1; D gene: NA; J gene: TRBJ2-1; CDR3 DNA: TGCGCCAGCAGTCCCGGGATCCGTTGCAATGAGCAGTTCTTC; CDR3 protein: CASSPGIRCNEQFF
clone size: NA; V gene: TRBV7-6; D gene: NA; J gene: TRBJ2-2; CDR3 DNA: TGTGCCAGCAGCTTCCGCAGGAACACCGGGGAGCTGTTTTTT; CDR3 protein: CASSFRRNTGELFF
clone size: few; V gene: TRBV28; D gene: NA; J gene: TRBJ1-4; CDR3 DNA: TGTGCCAGCAGTTTACGCGGGGTGCGGAAACTGTTTTTT; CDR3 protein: CASSLRGVRKLFF
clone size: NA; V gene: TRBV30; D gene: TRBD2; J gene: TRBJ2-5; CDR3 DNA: TGTGCCTGGAGCGCCGGGACTAGCGGGGGACATTACTTC; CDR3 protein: CAWSAGTSGGHYF
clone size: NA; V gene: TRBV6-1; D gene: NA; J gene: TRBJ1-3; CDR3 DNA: TGTGCCAGCAGTGACCGCTCTAGGCCCGCTGGAAACACCATATATTTT; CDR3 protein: CASSDRSRPAGNTIYF
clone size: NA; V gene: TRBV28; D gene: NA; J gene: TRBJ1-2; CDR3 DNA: TGTGCCACAAGCAATGCTAACTATGGCTACACCTTC; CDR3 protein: CATSNANYGYTF
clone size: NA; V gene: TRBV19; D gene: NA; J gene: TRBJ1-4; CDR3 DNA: TGTGCCAGTAGTATAGCCCGTAATGAAAAACTGTTTTTT; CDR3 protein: CASSIARNEKLFF
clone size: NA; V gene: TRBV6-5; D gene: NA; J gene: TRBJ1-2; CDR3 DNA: TGTGCCAGCAGCTCCGGGGTTTGGAATGGCTACACCTTC; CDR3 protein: CASSSGVWNGYTF
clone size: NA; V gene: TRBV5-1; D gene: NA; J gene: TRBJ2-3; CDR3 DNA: TGCGCCAGCAGCCTACCGACCCAAGGAGGCACAGATACGCAGTATTTT; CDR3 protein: CASSLPTQGGTDTQYF
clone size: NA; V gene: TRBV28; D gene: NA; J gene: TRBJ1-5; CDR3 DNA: TGTGCCAGCAGTTTTGTTGGGGGGATGGGCAATCAGCCCCAGCATTTT; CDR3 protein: CASSFVGGMGNQPQHF
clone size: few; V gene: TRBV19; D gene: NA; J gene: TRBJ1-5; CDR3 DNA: TGTGCCAGTAGTATCTCTACGCGCCCTCCGGAGCCCCAGCATTTT; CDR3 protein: CASSISTRPPEPQHF
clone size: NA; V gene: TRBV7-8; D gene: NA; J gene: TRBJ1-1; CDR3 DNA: TGTGCCAGCAGCATATACGTAACTGGGAACACTGAAGCTTTCTTT; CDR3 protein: CASSIYVTGNTEAFF
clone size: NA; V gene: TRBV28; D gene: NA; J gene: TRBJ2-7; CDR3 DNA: TGTGCCAGCAGGGGACTTTACGAGCAGTACTTC; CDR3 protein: CASRGLYEQYF
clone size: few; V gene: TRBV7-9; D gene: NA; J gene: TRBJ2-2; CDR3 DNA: TGTGCCAGCAGCTTTGAGAGGGACACCGGGGAGCTGTTTTTT; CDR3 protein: CASSFERDTGELFF
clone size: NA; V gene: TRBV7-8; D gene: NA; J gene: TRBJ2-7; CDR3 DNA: TGTGCCAGCAGCCCCAGACAGGGAGGCGAGCAGTACTTC; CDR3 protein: CASSPRQGGEQYF
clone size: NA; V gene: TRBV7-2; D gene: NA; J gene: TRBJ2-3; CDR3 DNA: TGTGCCAGCAGCTTAGCGTCCTCTAGCACAGATACGCAGTATTTT; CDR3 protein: CASSLASSSTDTQYF